The 5 T cell receptor beta chains below all came from one sample that was sequenced in a study of blood T cells in healthy people across ages. Through a sample-barcoded 5' primer and a J-beta primer mix, a second PCR was run for roughly 6 to 12 cycles. TCRdb processed the 5' RACE reads anew with MiXCR; each CDR3 protein has one entry. The sample includes about 1.1 million distinct CDR3 sequences, 35% to 40% seen only once; the top ten take around 14%. Specimen: blood. The receptors here all came from a man younger than 35 in good health.

This chain uses TRBV4-2 with TRBJ2-5; tentative D call: TRBD2 (6 bases). From germline, CDR1 is LGHNA and CDR2 YNFKEQ. This CDR3 contains 16 residues. V was pared by 6 bases and J by 0 bases, with 17 bases between. The chain's CDR3 is CASSRNPGTDQETQYF. Here the CDR3 DNA reads TGTGCCAGCAGTCGTAATCCCGGGACTGACCAAGAGACCCAGTACTTC.

The rearrangement joins TRBV12-3 or TRBV12-4 to TRBJ1-2; D ambiguous. The CDR3 consists of 14 residues. V was shortened by 5 bases and J by 4 bases, with 14 bases between the two germline ends. The CDR3 is CASSPHQPVYGYTF. The CDR3 DNA is TGTGCCAGCAGTCCCCATCAGCCCGTCTATGGCTACACCTTC.

The gene calls are TRBV20-1 and TRBJ2-1; D may correspond to TRBD1 or TRBD2 (5 bases each). The V and J ends lost 6 bases and 6 bases respectively, with 12 bases between them. Germline V lookup: CDR1 DFQATT, CDR2 SNEGSKA (reference sequence). This CDR3 spans 12 amino acids. CDR3 DNA sequence: TGCAGTGCCACCCCCGGGGCCAATGAGCAGTTCTTC. Protein product: CSATPGANEQFF.

The chain recombines TRBV20-1 with TRBJ1-3; D possibly corresponds to TRBD1 (6 bases). From germline, CDR1 is DFQATT and CDR2 SNEGSKA (reference sequence). This CDR3 has 15 amino acids. V was pared by 5 bases and J by 0 bases, with 14 bases between. The CDR3 loop reads CSALGTPRSGNTIYF. Written as DNA, the CDR3 is TGCAGTGCTCTCGGGACACCCCGCTCTGGAAACACCATATATTTT.

This clonotype was detected a few times. The V and J genes are TRBV20-1 and TRBJ1-1, with D maybe TRBD1 (6 bases). Germline CDR1 reads DFQATT; CDR2 reads SNEGSKA (reference sequence). V gave up 4 bases and J gave up 5 bases, with 20 bases separating them. This CDR3 is built from 15 residues. The CDR3: CSAIGPVRGRTEAFF. Here the CDR3 DNA reads TGCAGTGCTATAGGTCCTGTTCGGGGGCGTACTGAAGCTTTCTTT.